Below are 9 T cell receptor beta chains sequenced from a single sample in a study of cytomegalovirus exposure and HLA in healthy donors. Assay used: immunoSEQ multiplex PCR; TCRdb lists only in-frame clones, some missing. Among around 190,000 clones, about 85% were seen once, and the ten largest hold roughly 15%. What was sequenced was PBMCs. Receptor source: a man between 18 and 29 years old in good health and CMV-seropositive.

This clone came up a few times. The chain carries TRBV5-1 and TRBJ2-7; 7 bases fit TRBD1. The CDR3 contains 17 residues. The V gene end was trimmed by 4 bases and the J gene end by 0 bases; junction bases not matched to a gene: 13. Germline loops: CDR1 SGHRS, CDR2 YFSETQ. The CDR3: CASSTGQFLASSYEQYF. The CDR3 nucleotides are TGCGCCAGCAGCACGGGACAGTTCCTCGCCAGCTCCTACGAGCAGTACTTC.

The chain joins TRBV4-2 to TRBJ2-1; D unresolved. The ends were cut back, 0 bases at V and 7 bases at J, with 10 bases in the middle. This CDR3 has 14 amino acids. The germline V gene has CDR1 LGHNA and CDR2 YNFKEQ. CDR3 in amino acids: CASSQEEHQNEQFF. The CDR3 bases are TGTGCCAGCAGCCAAGAAGAACACCAAAATGAGCAGTTCTTC.

The chain employs TRBV10-3 and TRBJ2-4; TRBD1 matches 8 bases. The CDR3 runs 14 residues. Trimming took 6 bases from V and 6 from J; bases not matched to a gene: 7. The germline V gene has CDR1 ENHRY and CDR2 SYGVKD. CDR3 nucleotides: TGTGCCATCAGCCCCGGACAGGGTGGAAACATTCAGTACTTC. It codes for CAISPGQGGNIQYF.

J is TRBJ1-5 and V is TRBV28; 7 bases match TRBD1. The CDR3 is 13 amino acids. In germline, CDR1 is MDHEN, CDR2 SYDVKM. Trimming at V came to 3 bases and at J to 10 bases, leaving 6 bases not matched to a gene. This CDR3 reads CASSLTGLEPQHF. CDR3 nucleotides: TGTGCCAGCAGTTTGACAGGGTTGGAACCCCAGCATTTT.

At least ten counts were recorded for this clone. The J gene is TRBJ2-7, the V gene TRBV2; 9 bases line up with TRBD2. From germline, CDR1 is SNHLY and CDR2 FYNNEI. The J segment lost 9 bases and the V segment lost 6 bases, leaving 18 bases of the junction unmatched. The CDR3 is 16 residues long. The CDR3 region has the DNA TGTGCCAGCAGGGACTTCGTTAGCGGGAGTCCCGCGGCGCAGTACTTC. Translated: CASRDFVSGSPAAQYF.

This clone has only a few counts. This rearrangement joins TRBV2 to TRBJ2-7; D might be TRBD1 (5 bases). V lost 11 bases to trimming and J lost 2 bases, with 13 bases between them. The CDR3 covers 12 residues. Germline-derived CDR1 and CDR2 are SNHLY and FYNNEI. The DNA of the CDR3 is TGTGCCTCTCTAGGGGCGGCCTACGAGCAGTACTTC. This codes for CASLGAAYEQYF.

The chain links TRBV7-9 to TRBJ2-3, with 10 bases aligning to TRBD2. The CDR3 has 15 amino acids. Germline values: CDR1 SEHNR, CDR2 FQNEAQ (reference sequence). Trimming cost V 3 bases and J 2 bases; bases outside gene matches: 2. This chain's CDR3 is CASSFGTSVTDTQYF. In DNA, the CDR3 is TGTGCCAGCAGCTTCGGGACTAGCGTCACAGATACGCAGTATTTT.

This clone came up once. The chain combines TRBV4-1 with TRBJ2-7; 10 nucleotides align to TRBD2. Per germline, CDR1 MGHRA and CDR2 YSYEKL. The CDR3 spans 15 residues. V lost 6 bases, J lost 2 bases, and 7 bases stayed unmatched. CDR3 DNA: TGCGCCAGCAGTCCGGGACTAGCGAAAACCTACGAGCAGTACTTC. Translating it yields CASSPGLAKTYEQYF.

J is TRBJ2-2 and V is TRBV28; D is unclear. Trimming pared 6 bases from V and 1 base from J, leaving 9 bases between. Germline values: CDR1 MDHEN, CDR2 SYDVKM. CDR3 size: 14 residues. The CDR3 protein is CASRRGGNTGELFF. For the CDR3, the DNA is TGTGCCAGCAGGCGAGGCGGGAACACCGGGGAGCTGTTTTTT.